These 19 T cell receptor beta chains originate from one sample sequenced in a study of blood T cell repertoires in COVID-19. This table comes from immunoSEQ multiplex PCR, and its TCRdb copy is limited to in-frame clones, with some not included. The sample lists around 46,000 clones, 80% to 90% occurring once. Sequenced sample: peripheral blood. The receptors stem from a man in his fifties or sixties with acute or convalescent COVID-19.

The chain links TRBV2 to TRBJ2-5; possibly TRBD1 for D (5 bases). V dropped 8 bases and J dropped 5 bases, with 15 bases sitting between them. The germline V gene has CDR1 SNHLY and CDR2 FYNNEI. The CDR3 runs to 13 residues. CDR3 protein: CASLMGLEETQYF. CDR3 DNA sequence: TGTGCCAGCTTGATGGGGCTCGAGGAGACCCAGTACTTC. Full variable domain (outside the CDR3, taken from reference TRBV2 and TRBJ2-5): EPEVTQTPSHQVTQMGQEVILRCVPISNHLYFYWYRQILGQKVEFLVSFYNNEISEKSEIFDDQFSVERPDGSNFTLKIRSTKLEDSAMYFCASLMGLEETQYFGPGTRLLVL.

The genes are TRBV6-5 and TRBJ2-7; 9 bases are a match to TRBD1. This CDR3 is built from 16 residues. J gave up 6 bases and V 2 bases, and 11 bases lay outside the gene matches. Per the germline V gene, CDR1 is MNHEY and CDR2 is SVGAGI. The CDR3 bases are TGTGCCAGCAGTTACGGATGGACAGGGGTGGGTAGCGAGCAGTACTTC. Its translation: CASSYGWTGVGSEQYF.

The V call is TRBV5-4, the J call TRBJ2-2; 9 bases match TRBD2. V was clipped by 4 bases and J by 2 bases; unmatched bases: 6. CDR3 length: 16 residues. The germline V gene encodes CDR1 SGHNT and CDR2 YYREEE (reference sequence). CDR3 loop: CASSAASGTNTGELFF. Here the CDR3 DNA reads TGTGCCAGCAGCGCGGCTAGCGGGACTAACACCGGGGAGCTGTTTTTT.

CDR3 nucleotide sequence: TGTGCCAGCAGCGAAGGGGACTCCCGGGCTACGCAGTATTTT. Protein sequence: CASSEGDSRATQYF. V and J are TRBV11-3 and TRBJ2-3; a weak D match, TRBD2 (6 bases). This CDR3 is 14 amino acids long. Germline-derived CDR1 and CDR2 are SGHNT and YENEEA. V gave up 5 bases and J gave up 8 bases, with 17 bases separating them.

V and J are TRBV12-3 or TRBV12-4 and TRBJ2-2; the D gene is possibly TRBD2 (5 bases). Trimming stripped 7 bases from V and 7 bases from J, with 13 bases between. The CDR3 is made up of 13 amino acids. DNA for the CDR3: TGTGCCAGCAACCGGGAATATGGCGGGGAGCTGTTTTTT. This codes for CASNREYGGELFF.

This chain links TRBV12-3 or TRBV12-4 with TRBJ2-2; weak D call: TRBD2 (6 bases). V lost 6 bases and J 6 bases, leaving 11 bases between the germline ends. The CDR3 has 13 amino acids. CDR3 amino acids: CASRQGGAGELFF. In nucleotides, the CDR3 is TGTGCCAGCAGGCAGGGAGGCGCCGGGGAGCTGTTTTTT.

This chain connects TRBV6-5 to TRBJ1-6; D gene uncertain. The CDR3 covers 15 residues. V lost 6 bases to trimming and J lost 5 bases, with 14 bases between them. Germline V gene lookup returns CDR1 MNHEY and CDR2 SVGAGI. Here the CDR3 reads CASRQEALNNSPLHF. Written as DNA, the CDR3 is TGTGCCAGCAGACAAGAGGCACTTAATAATTCACCCCTCCACTTT.

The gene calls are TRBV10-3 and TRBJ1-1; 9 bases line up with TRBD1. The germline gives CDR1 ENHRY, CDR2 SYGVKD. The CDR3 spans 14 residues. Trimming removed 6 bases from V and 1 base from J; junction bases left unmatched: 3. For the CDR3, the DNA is TGTGCCATCAGCCCGGACAGGGGGAACACTGAAGCTTTCTTT. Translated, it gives CAISPDRGNTEAFF.

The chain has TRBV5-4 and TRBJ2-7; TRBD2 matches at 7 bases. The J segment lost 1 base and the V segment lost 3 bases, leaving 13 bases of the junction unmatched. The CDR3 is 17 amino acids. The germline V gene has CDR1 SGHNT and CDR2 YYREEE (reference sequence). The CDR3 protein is CASSWGGGSGSSYEQYF. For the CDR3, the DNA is TGTGCCAGCAGCTGGGGAGGCGGGAGCGGGTCATCCTACGAGCAGTACTTC.

The CDR3 DNA reads TGTGCCAGCAGTCGGGACAGGGATGGCGGTGGCTACACCTTC. Protein: CASSRDRDGGGYTF. V and J are TRBV6-5 and TRBJ1-2; 9 bases fit TRBD1. After removal of 5 bases from V and 7 bases from J, the junction contained 8 bases not matched to a gene. The length of the CDR3 is 14 residues. CDR1 and CDR2 (germline): MNHEY, SVGAGI.

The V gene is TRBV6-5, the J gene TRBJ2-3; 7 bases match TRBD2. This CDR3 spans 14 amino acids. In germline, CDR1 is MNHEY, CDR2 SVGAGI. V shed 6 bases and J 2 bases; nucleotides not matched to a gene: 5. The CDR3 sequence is CASRRAGPTDTQYF. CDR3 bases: TGTGCCAGCAGGCGAGCGGGACCCACAGATACGCAGTATTTT.

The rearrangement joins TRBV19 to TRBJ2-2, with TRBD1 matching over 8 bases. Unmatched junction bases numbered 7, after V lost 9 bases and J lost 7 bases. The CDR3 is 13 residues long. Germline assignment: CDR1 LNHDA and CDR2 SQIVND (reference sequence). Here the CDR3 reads CASRQGAGGELFF. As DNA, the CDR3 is TGTGCCAGCCGCCAGGGGGCGGGCGGGGAGCTGTTTTTT.

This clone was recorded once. CDR3 protein: CASSLSGSLTIEAFF. CDR3 DNA: TGTGCCAGCAGCCTCAGTGGCTCTTTAACCATTGAAGCTTTCTTT. V is TRBV7-2 and J is TRBJ1-1; D ambiguous. Trimming shortened V by 5 bases and J by 7 bases, and 20 bases separated the two germline ends. The germline V gene has CDR1 SGHTA and CDR2 FQGNSA. This CDR3 contains 15 residues. Based on the CDR3 plus reference TRBV7-2 and TRBJ1-1, the full variable domain is GAGVSQSPSNKVTEKGKDVELRCDPISGHTALYWYRQSLGQGLEFLIYFQGNSAPDKSGLPSDRFSAERTGGSVSTLTIQRTQQEDSAVYLCASSLSGSLTIEAFFGQGTRLTVV.

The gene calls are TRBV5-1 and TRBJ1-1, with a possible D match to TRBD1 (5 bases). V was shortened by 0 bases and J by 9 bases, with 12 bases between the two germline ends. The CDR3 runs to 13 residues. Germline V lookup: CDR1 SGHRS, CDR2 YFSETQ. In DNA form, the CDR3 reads TGCGCCAGCAGCTTGGAATATAACAGGCAAGCTTTCTTT. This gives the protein CASSLEYNRQAFF.

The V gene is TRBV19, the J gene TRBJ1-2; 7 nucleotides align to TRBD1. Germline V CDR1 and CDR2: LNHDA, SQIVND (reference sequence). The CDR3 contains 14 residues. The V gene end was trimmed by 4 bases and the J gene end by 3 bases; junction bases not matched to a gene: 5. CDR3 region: CASSTTGTDYGYTF. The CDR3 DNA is TGTGCCAGTAGTACAACCGGGACAGACTATGGCTACACCTTC.

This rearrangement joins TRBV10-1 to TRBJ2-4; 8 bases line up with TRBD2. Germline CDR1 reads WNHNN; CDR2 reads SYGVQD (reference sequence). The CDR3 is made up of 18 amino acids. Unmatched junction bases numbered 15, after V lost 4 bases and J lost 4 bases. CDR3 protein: CASSGRLAGKRRKNIQYF. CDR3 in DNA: TGCGCCAGCAGTGGCCGGCTAGCGGGCAAACGAAGAAAAAACATTCAGTACTTC.

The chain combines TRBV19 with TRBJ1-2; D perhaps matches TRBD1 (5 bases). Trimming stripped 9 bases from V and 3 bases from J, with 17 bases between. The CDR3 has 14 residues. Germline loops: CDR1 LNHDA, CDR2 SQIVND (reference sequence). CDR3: CASSGGGFYYGYTF. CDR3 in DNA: TGTGCCAGCAGTGGGGGGGGTTTCTACTATGGCTACACCTTC. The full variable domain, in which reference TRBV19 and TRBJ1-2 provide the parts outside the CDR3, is DGGITQSPKYLFRKEGQNVTLSCEQNLNHDAMYWYRQDPGQGLRLIYYSQIVNDFQKGDIAEGYSVSREKKESFPLTVTSAQKNPTAFYLCASSGGGFYYGYTFGSGTRLTVV.

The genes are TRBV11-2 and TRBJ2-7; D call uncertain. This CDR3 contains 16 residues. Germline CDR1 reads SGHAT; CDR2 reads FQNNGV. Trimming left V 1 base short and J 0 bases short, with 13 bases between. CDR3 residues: CASSLVGPSPSYEQYF. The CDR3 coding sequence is TGTGCCAGCAGCTTAGTTGGGCCCTCCCCCTCCTACGAGCAGTACTTC.

The CDR3 here is CASKTQGGETQYF. The CDR3 DNA follows: TGTGCCAGTAAGACTCAGGGTGGTGAGACCCAGTACTTC. The rearrangement uses TRBV28 and TRBJ2-5; D possibly corresponds to TRBD1 (5 bases). CDR1 is MDHEN, CDR2 SYDVKM, per germline. This CDR3 is 13 amino acids long. V lost 9 bases and J lost 5, with 16 bases in between.